These 16 T cell receptor beta chains were all obtained from the same sample, sequenced in a study of blood T cell repertoires in COVID-19. This table comes from immunoSEQ multiplex PCR, and its TCRdb copy is limited to in-frame clones, with some not included. The sample yields 95,000 to 150,000 clones, about four fifths seen once. The sequencing sample was made of PBMCs or T cells enriched from blood (not recorded which). These receptors were taken from a woman between 25 and 40 years old who had recovered from COVID-19.

This clone came up many times. The rearrangement uses TRBV4-2 and TRBJ2-1, with a weak D call TRBD1 (7 bases). The CDR3 is 17 amino acids. Germline V gene sequence: CDR1 LGHNA, CDR2 YNFKEQ. The ends were cut back, 1 base at V and 4 bases at J, with 17 bases in the middle. CDR3 nucleotide sequence: TGTGCCAGCAGCCAAGGACAGGGACCCGCGGGGTACAATGAGCAGTTCTTC. The encoded protein is CASSQGQGPAGYNEQFF.

V usage is TRBV6-2 or TRBV6-3 and J usage is TRBJ2-2; 14 bases map to TRBD2. Germline values: CDR1 MNHEY, CDR2 SVGEGT. The ends lost 5 bases at V and 8 bases at J; junction bases unmatched: 7. The CDR3 totals 16 residues. This CDR3 reads CASSTPGLAGVGELFF. The CDR3 DNA reads as TGTGCCAGCAGTACCCCGGGACTAGCGGGAGTGGGGGAGCTGTTTTTT.

The chain uses TRBV5-5 and TRBJ2-1; 11 nucleotides agree with TRBD2. Germline V gives CDR1 SGHKS, CDR2 YYEKEE (reference sequence). V lost 2 bases to trimming and J lost 16 bases; unmatched junction nucleotides: 11. The CDR3 is 14 amino acids. The CDR3 region has the DNA TGTGCCAGCAGCTTCGGGCTAGCGGGGGGACTTGAATTCTTC. Its protein is CASSFGLAGGLEFF. The variable domain in full, completed from reference TRBV5-5 and TRBJ2-1, reads DAGVTQSPTHLIKTRGQQVTLRCSPISGHKSVSWYQQVLGQGPQFIFQYYEKEERGRGNFPDRFSARQFPNYSSELNVNALLLGDSALYLCASSFGLAGGLEFFGPGTRLTVL.

This clone was counted between two and nine times. This chain joins TRBV4-1 and TRBJ2-2; 16 positions match TRBD2. The length of the CDR3 is 18 residues. Germline CDR1 reads MGHRA; CDR2 reads YSYEKL. Trimming removed 2 bases from V and 7 bases from J; junction bases left unmatched: 7. As DNA, the CDR3 is TGCGCCAGCAGCCAATTCGGGACTAGCGGGAGGGTTAGCGGGGAGCTGTTTTTT. Protein: CASSQFGTSGRVSGELFF.

The chain employs TRBV4-3 and TRBJ1-4; no reliable D call. Germline V gene data show CDR1 as LGHNA and CDR2 as YSLEER. V lost 0 bases and J 7 bases, leaving 21 bases between the germline ends. This CDR3 comprises 18 residues. The chain's CDR3 is CASSQDYIPGEVREKLFF. In nucleotides, the CDR3 is TGCGCCAGCAGCCAAGATTACATTCCTGGGGAGGTGCGTGAAAAACTGTTTTTT.

This chain links TRBV28 with TRBJ1-1, with D uncertain. The CDR3 runs to 13 residues. V was pared by 5 bases and J by 4 bases, with 11 bases between. Per germline, CDR1 MDHEN and CDR2 SYDVKM. As DNA, the CDR3 is TGTGCCAGCAGTGTAGAGGAGCCCACTGAAGCTTTCTTT. It encodes CASSVEEPTEAFF. Full variable domain (outside the CDR3, taken from reference TRBV28 and TRBJ1-1): DVKVTQSSRYLVKRTGEKVFLECVQDMDHENMFWYRQDPGLGLRLIYFSYDVKMKEKGDIPEGYSVSREKKERFSLILESASTNQTSMYLCASSVEEPTEAFFGQGTRLTVV.

The V gene is TRBV7-8, the J gene TRBJ2-7, with 7 bases lining up with TRBD1. The CDR3 is 14 amino acids. The J segment lost 6 bases and the V segment lost 1 base, leaving 6 bases of the junction unmatched. Germline CDR1 SGHVS, CDR2 FQNEAQ. CDR3 DNA sequence: TGTGCCAGCAGCTTAGAGGGGGCGCACGGCGAGCAGTACTTC. Translated, it gives CASSLEGAHGEQYF. The variable domain in full, completed from reference TRBV7-8 and TRBJ2-7, reads GAGVSQSPRYKVAKRGQDVALRCDPISGHVSLFWYQQALGQGPEFLTYFQNEAQLDKSGLPSDRFFAERPEGSVSTLKIQRTQQEDSAVYLCASSLEGAHGEQYFGPGTRLTVT.

The chain carries TRBV15 and TRBJ1-3, with no clear D. The CDR3 spans 16 residues. V dropped 4 bases and J dropped 1 base, with 14 bases sitting between them. The germline V gene has CDR1 LNHNV and CDR2 YYDKDF (reference sequence). CDR3 sequence: CATSKTGFGSGNTIYF. CDR3 bases: TGTGCCACCAGCAAGACGGGGTTCGGTTCTGGAAACACCATATATTTT.

The chain links TRBV7-2 to TRBJ2-1, with a tentative D call TRBD1 (5 bases). This CDR3 is 13 amino acids long. Trimming took off 5 bases at V and 6 bases at J, with 11 bases between the two ends. Germline V gives CDR1 SGHTA, CDR2 FQGNSA. CDR3 amino acids: CASSPDRVNEQFF. CDR3 nucleotides: TGTGCCAGCAGCCCTGACAGAGTCAATGAGCAGTTCTTC.

This chain joins TRBV4-3 and TRBJ2-1, with D maybe TRBD2 (7 bases). V was trimmed by 0 bases and J by 7 bases, leaving 16 bases between them. Per the germline V gene, CDR1 is LGHNA and CDR2 is YSLEER. This CDR3 is 16 amino acids long. CDR3 residues: CASSQEPEGGVNEQFF. CDR3 nucleotide sequence: TGCGCCAGCAGCCAAGAACCGGAGGGGGGGGTGAATGAGCAGTTCTTC.

This chain joins TRBV5-6 and TRBJ1-1; 7 bases align to TRBD1. The junction had 9 bases not matched to a gene; V was cut back by 6 bases and J by 1 base. The germline V gene has CDR1 SGHDT and CDR2 YYEEEE. This CDR3 has 15 residues. CDR3 in DNA: TGTGCCAGCACCCCAAGCCGGGACAGGAACACTGAAGCTTTCTTT. Its translation: CASTPSRDRNTEAFF.

This clone was counted once. The V call is TRBV15, the J call TRBJ1-5; D might be TRBD1 (5 bases). This CDR3 comprises 17 residues. V gave up 0 bases and J gave up 1 base, with 13 bases separating them. Germline V CDR1 and CDR2: LNHNV, YYDKDF (reference sequence). The CDR3 nucleotides are TGTGCCACCAGCAGAGATCGGGTCAGGGTAAGCAATCAGCCCCAGCATTTT. Amino acid sequence: CATSRDRVRVSNQPQHF.

V usage is TRBV6-2 or TRBV6-3 and J usage is TRBJ1-1, with 8 positions matching TRBD1. Germline trimming cut 6 bases from V and 5 bases from J; bases unmatched to any gene: 8. The CDR3 contains 14 residues. The germline CDR1 and CDR2 sequences are MNHEY and SVGEGT. The DNA of the CDR3 is TGTGCCAGCAGCCTACAGGGGGGATATACTGAAGCTTTCTTT. It codes for CASSLQGGYTEAFF.

The chain employs TRBV11-3 and TRBJ2-1; 14 nucleotides line up with TRBD2. The CDR3 loop spans 15 amino acids. The trim removed 4 bases at V and 9 bases at J, leaving 5 bases unmatched. Germline V CDR1 and CDR2: SGHNT, YENEEA. CDR3 loop: CASSSGLAGGIEQFF. The CDR3 DNA follows: TGTGCCAGCAGCTCCGGACTAGCGGGAGGTATTGAGCAGTTCTTC.

The chain couples TRBV27 to TRBJ2-1; TRBD2 aligns across 8 bases. Trimming cost V 3 bases and J 8 bases; bases outside gene matches: 9. CDR3 length: 15 residues. Germline CDR1 and CDR2: MNHEY and SMNVEV (reference sequence). CDR3 bases: TGTGCCAGCAGTTTGGCCGGGACTAGGGGTGATGAGCAGTTCTTC. Amino acid sequence: CASSLAGTRGDEQFF.

This clone was found once. The CDR3 DNA follows: TGCGCCAGCAGCCCCCGGACAGGGCCCGGGGAGCTGTTTTTT. Residues: CASSPRTGPGELFF. The genes are TRBV4-3 and TRBJ2-2; TRBD1 matches 8 bases. In germline, CDR1 is LGHNA, CDR2 YSLEER. J gave up 6 bases and V 4 bases, and 4 bases lay outside the gene matches. This CDR3 contains 14 residues.